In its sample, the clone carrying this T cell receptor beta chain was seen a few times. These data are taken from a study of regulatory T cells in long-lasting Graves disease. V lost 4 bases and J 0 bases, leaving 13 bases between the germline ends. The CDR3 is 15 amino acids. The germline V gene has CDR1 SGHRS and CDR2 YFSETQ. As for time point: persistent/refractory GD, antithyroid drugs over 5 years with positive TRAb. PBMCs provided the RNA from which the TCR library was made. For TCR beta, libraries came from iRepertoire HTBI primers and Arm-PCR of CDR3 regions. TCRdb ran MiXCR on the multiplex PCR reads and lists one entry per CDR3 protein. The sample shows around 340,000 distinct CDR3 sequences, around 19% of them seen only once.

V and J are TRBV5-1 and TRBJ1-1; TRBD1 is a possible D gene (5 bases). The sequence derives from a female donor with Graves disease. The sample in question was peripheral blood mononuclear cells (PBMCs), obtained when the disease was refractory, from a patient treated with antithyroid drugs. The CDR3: CASSAVTDMNTEAFF. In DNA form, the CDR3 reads TGCGCCAGCAGCGCCGTGACAGACATGAACACTGAAGCTTTCTTT.